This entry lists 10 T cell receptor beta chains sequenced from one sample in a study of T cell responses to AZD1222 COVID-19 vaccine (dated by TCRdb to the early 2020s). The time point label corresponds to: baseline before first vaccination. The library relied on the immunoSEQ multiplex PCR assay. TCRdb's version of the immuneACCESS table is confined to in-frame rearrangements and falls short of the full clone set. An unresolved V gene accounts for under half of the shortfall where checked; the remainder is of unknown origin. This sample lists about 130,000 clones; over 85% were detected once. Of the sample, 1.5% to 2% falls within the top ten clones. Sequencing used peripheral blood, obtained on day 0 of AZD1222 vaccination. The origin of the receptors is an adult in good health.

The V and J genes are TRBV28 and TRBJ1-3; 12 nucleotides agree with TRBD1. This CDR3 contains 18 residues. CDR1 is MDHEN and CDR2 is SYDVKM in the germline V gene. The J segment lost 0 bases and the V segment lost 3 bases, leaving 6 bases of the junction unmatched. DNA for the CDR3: TGTGCCAGCAGTTTTTCCGGGACAGGGGGCAGCTCTGGAAACACCATATATTTT. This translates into CASSFSGTGGSSGNTIYF.

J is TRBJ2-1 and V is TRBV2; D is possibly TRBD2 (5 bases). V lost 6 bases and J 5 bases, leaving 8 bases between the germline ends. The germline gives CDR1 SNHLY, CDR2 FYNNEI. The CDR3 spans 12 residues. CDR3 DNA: TGTGCCAGCAGCGGGGATCACAATGAGCAGTTCTTC. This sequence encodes CASSGDHNEQFF.

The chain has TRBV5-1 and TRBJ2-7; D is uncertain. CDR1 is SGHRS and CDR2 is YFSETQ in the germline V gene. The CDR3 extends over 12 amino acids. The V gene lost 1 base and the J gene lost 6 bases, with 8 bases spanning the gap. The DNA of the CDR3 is TGCGCCAGCAGCTTGATCGGGTTCGAGCAGTACTTC. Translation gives CASSLIGFEQYF.

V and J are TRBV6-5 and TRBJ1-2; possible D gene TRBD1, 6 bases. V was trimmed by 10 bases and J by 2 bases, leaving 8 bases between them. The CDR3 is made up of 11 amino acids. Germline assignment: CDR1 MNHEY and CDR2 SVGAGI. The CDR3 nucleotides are TGTGCCACCGGACAGAACTATGGCTACACCTTC. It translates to CATGQNYGYTF.

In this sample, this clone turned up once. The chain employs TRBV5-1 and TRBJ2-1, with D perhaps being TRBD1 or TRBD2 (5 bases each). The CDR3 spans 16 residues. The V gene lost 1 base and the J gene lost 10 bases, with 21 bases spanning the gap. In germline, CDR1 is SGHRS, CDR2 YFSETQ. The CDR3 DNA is TGCGCCAGCAGCTTGTTTTTGGGAGCACAAAGGGGCGAGCAGTTCTTC. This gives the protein CASSLFLGAQRGEQFF.

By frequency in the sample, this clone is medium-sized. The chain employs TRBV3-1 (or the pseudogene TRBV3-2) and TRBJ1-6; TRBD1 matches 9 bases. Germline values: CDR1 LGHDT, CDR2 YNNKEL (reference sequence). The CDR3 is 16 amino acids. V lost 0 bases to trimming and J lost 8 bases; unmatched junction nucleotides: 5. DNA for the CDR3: TGTGCCAGCAGCCAAGAGGACAGGGGAAGAGATTCACCCCTCCACTTT. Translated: CASSQEDRGRDSPLHF.

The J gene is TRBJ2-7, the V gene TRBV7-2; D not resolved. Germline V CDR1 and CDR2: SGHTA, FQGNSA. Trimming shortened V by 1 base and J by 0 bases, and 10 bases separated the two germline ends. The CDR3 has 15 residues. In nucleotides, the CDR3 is TGTGCCAGCAGCTTAGGAGATACCAGCTCCTACGAGCAGTACTTC. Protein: CASSLGDTSSYEQYF.

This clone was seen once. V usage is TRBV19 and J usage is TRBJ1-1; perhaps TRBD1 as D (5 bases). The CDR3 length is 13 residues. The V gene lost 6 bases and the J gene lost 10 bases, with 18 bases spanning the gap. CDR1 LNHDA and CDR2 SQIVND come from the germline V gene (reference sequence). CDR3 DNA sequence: TGTGCCAGTAGGACAGACGGCGGATCCCGAGCTTTCTTT. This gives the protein CASRTDGGSRAFF.

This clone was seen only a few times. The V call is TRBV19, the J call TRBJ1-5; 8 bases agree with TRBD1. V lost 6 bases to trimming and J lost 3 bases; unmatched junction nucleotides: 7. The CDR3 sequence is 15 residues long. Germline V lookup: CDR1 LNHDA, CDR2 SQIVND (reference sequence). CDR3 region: CASRGQDRPNQPQHF. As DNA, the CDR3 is TGTGCCAGTAGGGGACAGGACAGACCCAATCAGCCCCAGCATTTT.

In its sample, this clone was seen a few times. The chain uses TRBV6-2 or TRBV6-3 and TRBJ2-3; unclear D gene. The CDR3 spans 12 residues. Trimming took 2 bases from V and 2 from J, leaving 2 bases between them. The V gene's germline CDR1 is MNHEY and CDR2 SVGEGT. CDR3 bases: TGTGCCAGCAGTTACCCCACAGATACGCAGTATTTT. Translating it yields CASSYPTDTQYF.